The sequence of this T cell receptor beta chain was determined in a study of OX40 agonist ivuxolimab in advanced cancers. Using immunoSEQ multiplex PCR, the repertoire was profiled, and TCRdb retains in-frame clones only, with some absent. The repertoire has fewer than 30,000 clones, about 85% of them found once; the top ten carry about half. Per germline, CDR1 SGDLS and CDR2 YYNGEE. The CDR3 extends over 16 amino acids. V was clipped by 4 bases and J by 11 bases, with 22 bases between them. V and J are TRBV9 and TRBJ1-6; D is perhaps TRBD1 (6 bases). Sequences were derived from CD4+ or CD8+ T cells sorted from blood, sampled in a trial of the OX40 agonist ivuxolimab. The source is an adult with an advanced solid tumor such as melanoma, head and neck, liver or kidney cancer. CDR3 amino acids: CASSKGGLGATAPLHF. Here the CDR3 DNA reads TGTGCCAGCAGCAAGGGGGGTTTAGGCGCGACGGCACCCCTCCACTTT.